Listed below are T cell receptor beta chains from one sample, sequenced in a study of CD8 T cells in ankylosing spondylitis. One entry per CDR3 protein, called by TCRdb with MiXCR from the 5' RACE reads. This table holds 150,000 to 200,000 distinct CDR3 sequences, roughly 13% found once. Specimen: blood, either unsorted or a sorted T cell fraction (not recorded which). The receptors here all came from a female donor with ankylosing spondylitis or in good health (not recorded which). CDR3s include the opening cysteine and the closing phenylalanine or tryptophan. Each record gives: V gene, D gene, J gene, clone size, CDR3 DNA, CDR3 protein. D genes are given only for firm matches. The size of a clone is reported for some rows only, either as once, few or many, or as a class for expanded clones.

>TRBV27|NA|TRBJ2-7|many
TGTGCCAGCAGTATCCGTGGGGAGCAGTACTTC
CASSIRGEQYF
>TRBV3-1|NA|TRBJ1-4|many
TGTGCCAGCAGCCAAGATGCGGATCGTAATGAAAAACTGTTTTTT
CASSQDADRNEKLFF
>TRBV20-1|NA|TRBJ2-3|many
TGCAGTGCTACAAAGGGGGGAGCGGGAATCGTTTGGACAGATACGCAGTATTTT
CSATKGGAGIVWTDTQYF
>TRBV15|NA|TRBJ2-1|NA
TGTGCCACCAGCAGACCCTACAATGAGCAGTTCTTC
CATSRPYNEQFF
>TRBV7-2|NA|TRBJ2-1|many
TGTGCCAGCAGCTTAGTAAGTGACTCCTACAATGAGCAGTTCTTC
CASSLVSDSYNEQFF
>TRBV7-2|NA|TRBJ2-4|many
TGTGCCAGCAGCTTAGATCCCCGAGGGAACATTCAGTACTTC
CASSLDPRGNIQYF
>TRBV5-1|NA|TRBJ2-1|few
TGCGCCAGCAGCCCCGTTGGCGGCGCCCCTGGGGGATACAATGAGCAGTTCTTC
CASSPVGGAPGGYNEQFF
>TRBV7-8|TRBD2|TRBJ2-1|few
TGTGCCAGCAGCCCTACCGGGACTAGCCCCAATGAGCAGTTCTTC
CASSPTGTSPNEQFF
>TRBV12-3/TRBV12-4|TRBD1|TRBJ1-2|many
TGTGCCAGCAGTCCCCCGGGACAGTTCCGGTACGGCTACACCTTC
CASSPPGQFRYGYTF
>TRBV20-1|NA|TRBJ2-7|few
TGCAGTGCCGACAACCAACGAAGCACCTCCTACGAGCAGTACTTC
CSADNQRSTSYEQYF
>TRBV24-1|TRBD2|TRBJ2-1|few
TGTGCCACCAGTGATGTCAGCGGGAGGTCCTACAATGAGCAGTTCTTC
CATSDVSGRSYNEQFF
>TRBV6-1|TRBD2|TRBJ2-4|NA
TGTGCCAGCAGTGATCGGGGGGTCGCCAAAAACATTCAGTACTTC
CASSDRGVAKNIQYF
>TRBV6-5|NA|TRBJ1-3|many
TGTGCCAGCAGTTACAACATAGGGCCTGGAAACACCATATATTTT
CASSYNIGPGNTIYF
>TRBV4-1|NA|TRBJ2-5|few
TGCGCCAGCAGCCTGGCCCTTATAGAGACCCAGTACTTC
CASSLALIETQYF
>TRBV5-1|NA|TRBJ1-1|many
TGCGCCAGCAGCTTGGGACAGGCCAGAAGCACTGAAGCTTTCTTT
CASSLGQARSTEAFF
>TRBV9|NA|TRBJ1-3|many
TGTGCCAGCAGCCTCAGCCGACGAGCCTCTGGAAACACCATATATTTT
CASSLSRRASGNTIYF
>TRBV18|NA|TRBJ1-4|many
TGTGCCAGCAGTCCTACCGCTACTAATGAAAAACTGTTTTTT
CASSPTATNEKLFF
>TRBV21-1|NA|TRBJ1-3|many
TGTGCCAGCACCCCACAGGGAAAAGGAAACACCATATATTTT
CASTPQGKGNTIYF
>TRBV5-1|NA|TRBJ1-2|many
TGCGCCAGCAGCTTGGGACTGGGGGCGAACTATGGCTACACCTTC
CASSLGLGANYGYTF
>TRBV5-1|NA|TRBJ2-7|NA
TGCGCCAGCAGCTTCAGCGCAGGTGTAAGCTCCTACGAGCAGTACTTC
CASSFSAGVSSYEQYF
>TRBV5-1|NA|TRBJ2-1|many
TGCGCCAGCAGCTCCCTACCACAGGGTCTCAACAATGAGCAGTTCTTC
CASSSLPQGLNNEQFF
>TRBV6-2/TRBV6-3|TRBD2|TRBJ2-3|few
TGTGCCAGCAGTTCTTCCGGGACTAGGCAATTTACGCAGTATTTT
CASSSSGTRQFTQYF
>TRBV5-5|TRBD2|TRBJ2-3|NA
TGTGCCAGCAGCCTGGGACTAGCGGGAGCGATGTTT
CASSLGLAGAMF
>TRBV20-1|NA|TRBJ1-1|many
TGCAGTGCTAGAGATGGGGAATCCATGAACACTGAAGCTTTCTTT
CSARDGESMNTEAFF
>TRBV6-2/TRBV6-3|TRBD2|TRBJ2-2|NA
TGTGCCAGCAGTTATCTAGCGGCGAACACCGGGGAGCTGTTTTTT
CASSYLAANTGELFF
>TRBV29-1|NA|TRBJ1-3|many
TGCAGCGTTTCAGGGGCTGTGACTGGAAACACCATATATTTT
CSVSGAVTGNTIYF
>TRBV29-1|NA|TRBJ2-5|many
TGCAGCGTTGCACAGACCCAAGAGACCCAGTACTTC
CSVAQTQETQYF
>TRBV24-1|TRBD1|TRBJ2-1|NA
TGTGCCACCAGTGATTTTAGAGGGGGCCTTTACAATGAGCAGTTCTTC
CATSDFRGGLYNEQFF
>TRBV12-3/TRBV12-4|TRBD1|TRBJ1-1|many
TGTGCCAGCAGCCACGGACAGGGAAGGACTGAAGCTTTCTTT
CASSHGQGRTEAFF
>TRBV6-5|NA|TRBJ2-2|NA
TGTGCCAGCAGTTACATGCTCCCCGGAGTGAGGGGGGAGCTGTTTTTT
CASSYMLPGVRGELFF
>TRBV27|TRBD2|TRBJ2-1|many
TGTGCCAGCAGTTTTCGCCGGACTAGCGGGGGGCAATACAATGAGCAGTTCTTC
CASSFRRTSGGQYNEQFF
>TRBV5-1|NA|TRBJ2-3|many
TGCGCCAGCAGCGGGGTAGAAACAGGGTTCCCAGATACGCAGTATTTT
CASSGVETGFPDTQYF
>TRBV9|TRBD1|TRBJ1-6|many
TGTGCCAGCAGCCCTGGGGACAGGGGGGAATCACCCCTCCACTTT
CASSPGDRGESPLHF
>TRBV6-1|TRBD1|TRBJ1-3|NA
TGTGCCAGCAGTGCCGGGACAGGGGTATCCGGAAACACCATATATTTT
CASSAGTGVSGNTIYF
>TRBV20-1|TRBD2|TRBJ2-3|many
TGCAGTGCTAGACTAGCGGGAAGAGATACGCAGTATTTT
CSARLAGRDTQYF
>TRBV19|TRBD1|TRBJ1-1|NA
TGTGCCAGTCTCTACACAGGGGCCGTCAGGAACACTGAAGCTTTCTTT
CASLYTGAVRNTEAFF
>TRBV18|TRBD1|TRBJ2-7|many
TGTGCCAGCTCATTGGGACAGGGTCTAGAAGAGCAGTACTTC
CASSLGQGLEEQYF
>TRBV7-2|TRBD2|TRBJ2-7|few
TGTGCCAGCAGCCAACTAGCGGGGGCGGGTTCCGAGCAGTACTTC
CASSQLAGAGSEQYF
>TRBV24-1|TRBD1|TRBJ2-1|many
TGTGCCACCAGTGATTCCCTCCGACAGGGGGCTCGGAGCTCCTACAATGAGCAGTTCTTC
CATSDSLRQGARSSYNEQFF
>TRBV5-1|NA|TRBJ2-3|many
TGCGCCAGCAGCTTGAGGACAGACCCCTCAGATACGCAGTATTTT
CASSLRTDPSDTQYF
>TRBV7-3|TRBD1|TRBJ1-6|many
TGTGCCAGCAGCTTAAGACAGGGGGCGAACTCACCCCTCCACTTT
CASSLRQGANSPLHF
>TRBV20-1|TRBD2|TRBJ2-7|few
TGCAGTGCTTCTCTAGCGGGAGGGGGCGTATGGAGCTCCTACGAGCAGTACTTC
CSASLAGGGVWSSYEQYF
>TRBV18|TRBD1|TRBJ1-5|NA
TGTGCCAGCGTCACAGGGGAAAATCAGCCCCAGCATTTT
CASVTGENQPQHF
>TRBV20-1|TRBD1|TRBJ2-7|NA
TGCAGTGCCCGACAGGGCTCTACCTACGAGCAGTACTTC
CSARQGSTYEQYF
>TRBV7-2|NA|TRBJ2-2|NA
TGTGCCAGCAGCCAAGGACAAACTACACCGGGGCTGTTTTTT
CASSQGQTTPGLFF
>TRBV10-3|NA|TRBJ2-6|many
TGTGCCACCCGGACTACCGACATCAACGTCCTGACTTTC
CATRTTDINVLTF